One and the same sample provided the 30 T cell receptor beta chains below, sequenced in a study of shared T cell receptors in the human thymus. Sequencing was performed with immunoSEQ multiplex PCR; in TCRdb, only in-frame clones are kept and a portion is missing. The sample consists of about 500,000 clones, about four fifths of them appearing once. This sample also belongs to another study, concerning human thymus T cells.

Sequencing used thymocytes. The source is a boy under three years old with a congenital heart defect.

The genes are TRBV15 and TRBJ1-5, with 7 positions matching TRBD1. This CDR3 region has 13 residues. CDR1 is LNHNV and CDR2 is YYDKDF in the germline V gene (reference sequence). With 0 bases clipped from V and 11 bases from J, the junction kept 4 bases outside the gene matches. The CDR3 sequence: CATSRDPRGAQHF. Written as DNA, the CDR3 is TGTGCCACCAGCAGAGATCCCAGGGGGGCCCAGCATTTT.

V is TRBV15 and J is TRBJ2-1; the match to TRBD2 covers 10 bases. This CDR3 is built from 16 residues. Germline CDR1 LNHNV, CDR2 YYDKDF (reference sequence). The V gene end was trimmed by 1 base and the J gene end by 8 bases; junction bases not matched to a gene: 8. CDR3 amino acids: CATSRVGAGGPYEQFF. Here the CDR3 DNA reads TGTGCCACCAGCAGAGTTGGAGCGGGAGGGCCGTATGAGCAGTTCTTC.

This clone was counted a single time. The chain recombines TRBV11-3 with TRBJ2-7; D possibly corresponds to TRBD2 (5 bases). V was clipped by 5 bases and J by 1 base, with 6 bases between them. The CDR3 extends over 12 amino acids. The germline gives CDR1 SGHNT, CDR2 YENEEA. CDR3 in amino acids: CASSTGSYEQYF. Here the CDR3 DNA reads TGTGCCAGCAGCACGGGGTCCTACGAGCAGTACTTC.

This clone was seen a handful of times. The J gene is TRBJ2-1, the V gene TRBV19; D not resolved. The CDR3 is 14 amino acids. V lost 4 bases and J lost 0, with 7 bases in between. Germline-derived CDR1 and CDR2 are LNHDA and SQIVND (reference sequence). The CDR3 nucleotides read TGTGCCAGTAGTACCAGAATCTCCTACAATGAGCAGTTCTTC. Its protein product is CASSTRISYNEQFF.

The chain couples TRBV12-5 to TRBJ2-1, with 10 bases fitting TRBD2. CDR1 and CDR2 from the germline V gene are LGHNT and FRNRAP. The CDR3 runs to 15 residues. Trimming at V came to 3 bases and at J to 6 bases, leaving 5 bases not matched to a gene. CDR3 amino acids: CASGFPGTSANEQFF. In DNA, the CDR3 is TGTGCTAGTGGTTTTCCCGGGACTAGCGCCAATGAGCAGTTCTTC. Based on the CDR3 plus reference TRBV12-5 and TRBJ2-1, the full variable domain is DARVTQTPRHKVTEMGQEVTMRCQPILGHNTVFWYRQTMMQGLELLAYFRNRAPLDDSGMPKDRFSAEMPDATLATLKIQPSEPRDSAVYFCASGFPGTSANEQFFGPGTRLTVL.

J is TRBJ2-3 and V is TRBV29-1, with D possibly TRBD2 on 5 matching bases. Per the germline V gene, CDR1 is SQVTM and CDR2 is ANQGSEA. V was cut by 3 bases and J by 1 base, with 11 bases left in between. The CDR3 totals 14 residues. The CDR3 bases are TGCAGCGTTGAGATGGTCGGGGGCACAGATACGCAGTATTTT. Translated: CSVEMVGGTDTQYF.

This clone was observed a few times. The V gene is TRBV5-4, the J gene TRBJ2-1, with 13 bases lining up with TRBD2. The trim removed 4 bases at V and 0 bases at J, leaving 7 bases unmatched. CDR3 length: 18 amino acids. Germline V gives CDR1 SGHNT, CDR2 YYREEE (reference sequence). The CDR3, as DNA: TGTGCCAGCAGCCCCGGGACTAGCGGGACAAGCTCCTACAATGAGCAGTTCTTC. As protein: CASSPGTSGTSSYNEQFF.

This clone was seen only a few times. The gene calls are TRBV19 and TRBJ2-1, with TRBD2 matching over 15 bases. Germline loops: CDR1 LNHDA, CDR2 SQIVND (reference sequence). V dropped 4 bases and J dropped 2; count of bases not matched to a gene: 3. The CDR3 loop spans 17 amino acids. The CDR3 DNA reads TGTGCCAGTAGTAAGGGACTAGCGGGAGGCCCCTACAATGAGCAGTTCTTC. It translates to CASSKGLAGGPYNEQFF.

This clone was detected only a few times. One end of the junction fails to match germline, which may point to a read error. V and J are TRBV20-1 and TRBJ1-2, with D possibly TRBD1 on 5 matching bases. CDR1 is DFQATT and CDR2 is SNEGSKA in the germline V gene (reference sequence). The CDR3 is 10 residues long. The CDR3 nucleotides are TGCAGTGCTGGAGGTGGGACTTCGCTCTTC. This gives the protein CSAGGGTSLF.

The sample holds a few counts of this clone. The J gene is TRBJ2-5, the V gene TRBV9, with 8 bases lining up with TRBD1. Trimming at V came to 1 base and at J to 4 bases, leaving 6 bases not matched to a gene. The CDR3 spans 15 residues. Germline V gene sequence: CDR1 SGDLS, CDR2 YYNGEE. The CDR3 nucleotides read TGTGCCAGCAGCGTAAGGGGCCAGGGGGCAGAGACCCAGTACTTC. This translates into CASSVRGQGAETQYF.

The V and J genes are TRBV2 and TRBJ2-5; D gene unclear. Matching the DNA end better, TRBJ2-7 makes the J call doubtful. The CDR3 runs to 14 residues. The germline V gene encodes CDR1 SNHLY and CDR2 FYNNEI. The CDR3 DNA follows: TGTGCCAGCAGCGCGCTGCGGCGTTCCTACGAGCAGTACTTC. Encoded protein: CASSALRRSYEQYF.

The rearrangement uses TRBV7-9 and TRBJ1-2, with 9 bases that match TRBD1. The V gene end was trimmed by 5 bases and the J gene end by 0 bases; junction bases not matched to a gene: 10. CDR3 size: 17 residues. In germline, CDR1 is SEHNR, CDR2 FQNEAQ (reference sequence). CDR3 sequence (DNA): TGTGCCAGCAGCCGGCCGGGTCGGGACAGGGCTAACTATGGCTACACCTTC. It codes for CASSRPGRDRANYGYTF. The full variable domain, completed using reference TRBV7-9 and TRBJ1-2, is DTGVSQNPRHKITKRGQNVTFRCDPISEHNRLYWYRQTLGQGPEFLTYFQNEAQLEKSRLLSDRFSAERPKGSFSTLEIQRTEQGDSAMYLCASSRPGRDRANYGYTFGSGTRLTVV.

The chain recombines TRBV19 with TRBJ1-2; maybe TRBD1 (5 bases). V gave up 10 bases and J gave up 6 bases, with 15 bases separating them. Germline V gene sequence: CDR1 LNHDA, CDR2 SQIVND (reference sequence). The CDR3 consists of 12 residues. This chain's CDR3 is CATQVTGDGYTF. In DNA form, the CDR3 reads TGTGCCACCCAAGTCACGGGGGATGGCTACACCTTC.

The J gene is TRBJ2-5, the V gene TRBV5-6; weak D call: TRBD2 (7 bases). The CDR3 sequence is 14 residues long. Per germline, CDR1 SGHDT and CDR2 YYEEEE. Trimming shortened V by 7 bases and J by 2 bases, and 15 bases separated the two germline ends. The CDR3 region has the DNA TGTGCCAGCTTGCGAGGGGGGGGACAAGAGACCCAGTACTTC. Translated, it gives CASLRGGGQETQYF.

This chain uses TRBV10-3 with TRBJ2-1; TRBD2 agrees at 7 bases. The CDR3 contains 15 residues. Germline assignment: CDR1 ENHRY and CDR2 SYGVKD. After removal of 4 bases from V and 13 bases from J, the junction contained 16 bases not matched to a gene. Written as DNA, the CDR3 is TGTGCCATCAGTGTGGGAGGGATACCTTTTCAGACTCAGTTCTTC. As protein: CAISVGGIPFQTQFF.

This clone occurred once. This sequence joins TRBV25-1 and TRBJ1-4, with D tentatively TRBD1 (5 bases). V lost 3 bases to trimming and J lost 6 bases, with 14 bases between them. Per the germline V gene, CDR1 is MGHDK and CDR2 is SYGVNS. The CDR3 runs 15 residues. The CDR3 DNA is TGTGCCAGCAGTGACCACAGGCAGGGTTATGAAAAACTGTTTTTT. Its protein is CASSDHRQGYEKLFF.

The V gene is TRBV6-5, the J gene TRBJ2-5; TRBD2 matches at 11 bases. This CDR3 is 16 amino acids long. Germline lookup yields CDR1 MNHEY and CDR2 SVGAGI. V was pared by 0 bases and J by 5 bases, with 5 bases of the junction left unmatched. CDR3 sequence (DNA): TGTGCCAGCAGTTACTCGTTAGCGGGAGGGCCCGAGACCCAGTACTTC. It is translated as CASSYSLAGGPETQYF.

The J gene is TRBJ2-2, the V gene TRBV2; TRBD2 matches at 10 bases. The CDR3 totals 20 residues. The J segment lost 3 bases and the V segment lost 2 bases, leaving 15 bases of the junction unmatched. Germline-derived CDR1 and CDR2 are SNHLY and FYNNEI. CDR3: CASSENDGRTSGGYTGELFF. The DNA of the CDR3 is TGTGCCAGCAGTGAAAATGACGGTCGGACTAGCGGAGGGTACACCGGGGAGCTGTTTTTT.

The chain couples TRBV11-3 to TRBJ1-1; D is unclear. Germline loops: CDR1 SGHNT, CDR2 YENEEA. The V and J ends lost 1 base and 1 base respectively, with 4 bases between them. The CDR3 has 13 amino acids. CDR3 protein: CASSLARNTEAFF. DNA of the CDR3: TGTGCCAGCAGCTTAGCGAGGAACACTGAAGCTTTCTTT.

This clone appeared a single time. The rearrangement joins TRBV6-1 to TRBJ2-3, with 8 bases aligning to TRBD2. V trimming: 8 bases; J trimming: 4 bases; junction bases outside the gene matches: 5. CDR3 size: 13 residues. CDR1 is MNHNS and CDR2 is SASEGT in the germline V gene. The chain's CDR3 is CASREGPPDTQYF. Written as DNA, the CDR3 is TGTGCCAGCCGGGAGGGCCCCCCAGATACGCAGTATTTT.

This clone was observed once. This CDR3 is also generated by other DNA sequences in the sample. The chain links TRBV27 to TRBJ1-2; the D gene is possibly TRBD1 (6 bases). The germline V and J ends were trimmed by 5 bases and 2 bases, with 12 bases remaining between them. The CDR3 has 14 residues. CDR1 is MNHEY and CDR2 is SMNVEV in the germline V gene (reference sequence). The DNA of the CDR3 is TGTGCCAGCAGTCTGACAGGAGAGAACTATGGCTACACCTTC. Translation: CASSLTGENYGYTF.

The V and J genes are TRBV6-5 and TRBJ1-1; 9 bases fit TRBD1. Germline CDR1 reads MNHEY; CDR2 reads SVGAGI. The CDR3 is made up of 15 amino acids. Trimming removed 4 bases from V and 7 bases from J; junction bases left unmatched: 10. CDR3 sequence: CASSSESMTGGEAFF. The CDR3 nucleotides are TGTGCCAGCAGTTCCGAATCCATGACAGGGGGTGAAGCTTTCTTT.

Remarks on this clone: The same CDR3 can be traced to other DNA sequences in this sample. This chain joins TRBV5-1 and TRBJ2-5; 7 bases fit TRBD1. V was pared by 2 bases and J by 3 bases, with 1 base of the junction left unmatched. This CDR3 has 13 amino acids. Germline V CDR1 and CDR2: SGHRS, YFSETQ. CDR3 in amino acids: CASSLTGEETQYF. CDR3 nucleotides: TGCGCCAGCAGCTTAACAGGGGAAGAGACCCAGTACTTC.

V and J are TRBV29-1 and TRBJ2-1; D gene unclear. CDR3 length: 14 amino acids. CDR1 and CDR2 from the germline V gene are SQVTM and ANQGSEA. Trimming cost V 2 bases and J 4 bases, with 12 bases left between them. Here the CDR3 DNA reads TGCAGCGTTGAACCTGTATCGTCTTACAATGAGCAGTTCTTC. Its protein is CSVEPVSSYNEQFF.

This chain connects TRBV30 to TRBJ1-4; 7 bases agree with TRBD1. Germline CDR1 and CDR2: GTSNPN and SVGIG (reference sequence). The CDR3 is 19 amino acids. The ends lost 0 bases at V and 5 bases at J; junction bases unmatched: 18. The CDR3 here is CAWSVKWGILTGANEKLFF. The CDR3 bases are TGTGCCTGGAGTGTAAAGTGGGGTATACTTACAGGGGCAAATGAAAAACTGTTTTTT.

DNA of the CDR3: TGTGCCAGCAGCTCTAGGGGGCTTGGAGAAAAACTGTTTTTT. Translated, it gives CASSSRGLGEKLFF. The V and J genes are TRBV11-2 and TRBJ1-4; 7 nucleotides agree with TRBD1. The ends lost 4 bases at V and 8 bases at J; junction bases unmatched: 7. The CDR3 has 14 residues. The germline gives CDR1 SGHAT, CDR2 FQNNGV. Combining the CDR3 with reference TRBV11-2 and TRBJ1-4 gives the whole variable domain EAGVAQSPRYKIIEKRQSVAFWCNPISGHATLYWYQQILGQGPKLLIQFQNNGVVDDSQLPKDRFSAERLKGVDSTLKIQPAKLEDSAVYLCASSSRGLGEKLFFGSGTQLSVL.

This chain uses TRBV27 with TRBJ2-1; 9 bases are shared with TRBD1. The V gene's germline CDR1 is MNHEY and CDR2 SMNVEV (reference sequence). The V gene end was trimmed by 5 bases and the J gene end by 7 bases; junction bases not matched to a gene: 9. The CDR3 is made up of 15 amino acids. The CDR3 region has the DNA TGTGCCAGCAGTCCCCACCGGGACAGGGAGAATGAGCAGTTCTTC. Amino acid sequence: CASSPHRDRENEQFF.

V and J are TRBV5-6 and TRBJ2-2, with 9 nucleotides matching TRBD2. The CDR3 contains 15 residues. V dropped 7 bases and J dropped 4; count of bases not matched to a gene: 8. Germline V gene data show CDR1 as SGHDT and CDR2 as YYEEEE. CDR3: CASGRGRAATGELFF. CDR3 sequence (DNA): TGTGCCAGCGGGCGCGGGAGGGCGGCCACCGGGGAGCTGTTTTTT.

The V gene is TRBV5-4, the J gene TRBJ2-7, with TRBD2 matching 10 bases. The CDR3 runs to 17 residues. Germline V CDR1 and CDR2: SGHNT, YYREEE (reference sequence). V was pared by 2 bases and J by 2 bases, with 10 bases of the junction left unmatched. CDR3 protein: CASSLYRLAGPPYEQYF. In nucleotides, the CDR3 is TGTGCCAGCAGCTTATACCGACTAGCGGGTCCGCCCTACGAGCAGTACTTC.

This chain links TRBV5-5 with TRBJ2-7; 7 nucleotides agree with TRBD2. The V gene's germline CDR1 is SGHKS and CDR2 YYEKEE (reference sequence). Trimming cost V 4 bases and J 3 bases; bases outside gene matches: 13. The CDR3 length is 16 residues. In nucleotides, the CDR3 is TGTGCCAGCAGCCGGCGGCCCCTAGCGGACTACTACGAGCAGTACTTC. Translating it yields CASSRRPLADYYEQYF.